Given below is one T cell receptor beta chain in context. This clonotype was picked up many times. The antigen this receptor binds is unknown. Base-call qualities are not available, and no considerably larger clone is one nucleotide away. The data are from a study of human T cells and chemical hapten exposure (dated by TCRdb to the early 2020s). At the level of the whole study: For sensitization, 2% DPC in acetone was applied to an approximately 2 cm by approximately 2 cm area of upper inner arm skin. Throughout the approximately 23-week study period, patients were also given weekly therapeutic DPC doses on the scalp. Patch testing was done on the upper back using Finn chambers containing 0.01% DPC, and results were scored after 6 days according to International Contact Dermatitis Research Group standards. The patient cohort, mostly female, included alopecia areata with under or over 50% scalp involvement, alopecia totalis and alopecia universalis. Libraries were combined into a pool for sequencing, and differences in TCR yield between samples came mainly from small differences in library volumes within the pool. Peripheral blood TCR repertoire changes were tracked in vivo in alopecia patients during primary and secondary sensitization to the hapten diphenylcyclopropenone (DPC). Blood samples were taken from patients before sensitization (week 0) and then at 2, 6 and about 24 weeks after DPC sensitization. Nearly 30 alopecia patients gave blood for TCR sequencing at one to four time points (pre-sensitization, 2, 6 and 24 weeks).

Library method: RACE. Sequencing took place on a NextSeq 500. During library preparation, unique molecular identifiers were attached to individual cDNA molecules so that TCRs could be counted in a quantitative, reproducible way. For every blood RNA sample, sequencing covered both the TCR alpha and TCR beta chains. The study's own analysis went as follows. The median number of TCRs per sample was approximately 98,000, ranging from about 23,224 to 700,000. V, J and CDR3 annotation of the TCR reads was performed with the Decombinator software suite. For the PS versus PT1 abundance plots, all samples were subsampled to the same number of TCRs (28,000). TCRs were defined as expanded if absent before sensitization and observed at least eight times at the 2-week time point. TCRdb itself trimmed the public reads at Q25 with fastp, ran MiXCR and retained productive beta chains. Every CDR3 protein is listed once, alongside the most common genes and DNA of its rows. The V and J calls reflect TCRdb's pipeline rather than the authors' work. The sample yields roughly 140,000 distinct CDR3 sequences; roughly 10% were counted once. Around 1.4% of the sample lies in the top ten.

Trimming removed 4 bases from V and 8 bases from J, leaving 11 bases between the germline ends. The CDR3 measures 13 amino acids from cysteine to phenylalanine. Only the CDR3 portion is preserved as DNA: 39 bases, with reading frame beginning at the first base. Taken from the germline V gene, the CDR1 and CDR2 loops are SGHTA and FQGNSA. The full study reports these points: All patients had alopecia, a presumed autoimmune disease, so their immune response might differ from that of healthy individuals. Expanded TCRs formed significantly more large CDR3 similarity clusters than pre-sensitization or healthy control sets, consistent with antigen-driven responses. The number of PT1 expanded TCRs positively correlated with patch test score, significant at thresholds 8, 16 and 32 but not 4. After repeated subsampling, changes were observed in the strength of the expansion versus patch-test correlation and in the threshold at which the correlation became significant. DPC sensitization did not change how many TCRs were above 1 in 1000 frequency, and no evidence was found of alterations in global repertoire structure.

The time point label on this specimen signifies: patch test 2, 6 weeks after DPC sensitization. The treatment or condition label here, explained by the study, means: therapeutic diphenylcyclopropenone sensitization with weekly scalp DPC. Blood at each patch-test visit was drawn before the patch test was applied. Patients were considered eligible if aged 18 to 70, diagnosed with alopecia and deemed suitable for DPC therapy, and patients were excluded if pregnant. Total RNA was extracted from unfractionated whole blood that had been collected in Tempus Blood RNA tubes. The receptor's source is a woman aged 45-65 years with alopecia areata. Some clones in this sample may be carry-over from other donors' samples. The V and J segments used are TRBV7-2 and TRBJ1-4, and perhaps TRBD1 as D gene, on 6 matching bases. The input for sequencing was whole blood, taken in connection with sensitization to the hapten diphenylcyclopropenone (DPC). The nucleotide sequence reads TGTGCCAGCAGCTCAGCGGGGGGCGAAAAACTGTTTTTT. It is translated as CASSSAGGEKLFF.